These 28 T cell receptor beta chains were all obtained from the same sample, sequenced in a study of blood T cell repertoires in COVID-19. The assay was immunoSEQ multiplex PCR, and TCRdb's table has in-frame clones only and misses some. The profile shows tens of thousands of clones, over 75% of them singletons. The sequencing input was peripheral blood. Receptors were obtained from a man over 45 with acute or convalescent COVID-19.

The chain joins TRBV6-1 to TRBJ2-3; 7 bases map to TRBD2. Trimming cost V 3 bases and J 2 bases; bases outside gene matches: 8. Looked up from germline, CDR1 is MNHNS and CDR2 is SASEGT. This CDR3 is 16 amino acids long. For the CDR3, the DNA is TGTGCCAGCAGTGAGCGGGCTAGCGGTAACACAGATACGCAGTATTTT. Translated, it gives CASSERASGNTDTQYF.

This rearrangement joins TRBV6-2 or TRBV6-3 to TRBJ2-4; perhaps TRBD1 as D (5 bases). The germline V and J ends were trimmed by 5 bases and 9 bases, with 14 bases remaining between them. Germline lookup yields CDR1 MNHEY and CDR2 SVGEGT. The CDR3 covers 13 residues. CDR3 in DNA: TGTGCCAGCAGTCAGACAGTCTGGGGCATTCAGTACTTC. Encoded protein: CASSQTVWGIQYF.

This chain links TRBV28 with TRBJ1-5; the D gene is possibly TRBD1 (5 bases). The CDR3 is made up of 15 amino acids. V was trimmed by 8 bases and J by 7 bases, leaving 21 bases between them. Germline V CDR1 and CDR2: MDHEN, SYDVKM. The CDR3 sequence is CASFNGGVREQPQHF. The CDR3 bases are TGTGCCAGCTTCAACGGGGGGGTTCGGGAACAGCCCCAGCATTTT.

This clone was found a few times. The chain carries TRBV7-6 and TRBJ2-3; TRBD1 agrees at 10 bases. Germline CDR1 reads SGHVS; CDR2 reads FNYEAQ. V shed 1 base, J shed 6 bases, and the junction held 4 bases outside the gene matches. This CDR3 has 15 amino acids. The CDR3 DNA is TGTGCCAGCAGCTTAGAAGACAGGGGGCGCGATACGCAGTATTTT. Its protein product is CASSLEDRGRDTQYF.

This clone has more than one count but fewer than ten. The chain uses TRBV5-1 and TRBJ1-2, with 7 bases matching TRBD1. Germline CDR1 reads SGHRS; CDR2 reads YFSETQ. V dropped 4 bases and J dropped 8; count of bases not matched to a gene: 11. CDR3 size: 14 residues. CDR3 sequence: CASSHQDRVRGYTF. The DNA for the CDR3 is TGCGCCAGCAGCCACCAAGACAGGGTGAGGGGCTACACCTTC.

The V call is TRBV28, the J call TRBJ2-7, with TRBD1 identical over 11 bases. Looked up from germline, CDR1 is MDHEN and CDR2 is SYDVKM. V lost 5 bases, J lost 4 bases, and 4 bases stayed unmatched. This CDR3 is 14 amino acids long. The CDR3 sequence: CASSVGQGAYEQYF. The CDR3 DNA sequence: TGTGCCAGCAGTGTTGGACAGGGGGCTTACGAGCAGTACTTC.

The gene calls are TRBV4-3 and TRBJ2-1; TRBD2 matches 14 bases. The germline CDR1 and CDR2 sequences are LGHNA and YSLEER. The length of the CDR3 is 17 residues. V shed 0 bases, J shed 9 bases, and the junction held 7 bases outside the gene matches. CDR3 protein: CASSQDSGLAGALEQFF. CDR3 bases: TGCGCCAGCAGCCAAGACTCGGGACTAGCGGGAGCGCTTGAGCAGTTCTTC.

This sequence joins TRBV4-3 and TRBJ1-1, with D tentatively TRBD1 (5 bases). The CDR3 spans 13 residues. The germline gives CDR1 LGHNA, CDR2 YSLEER. The germline V and J ends were trimmed by 4 bases and 5 bases, with 11 bases remaining between them. The CDR3 here is CASSRRARTEAFF. The CDR3 DNA sequence: TGCGCCAGCAGCCGCAGGGCGCGTACTGAAGCTTTCTTT.

This chain links TRBV5-1 with TRBJ1-3; 7 bases align to TRBD1. CDR1 and CDR2 from the germline V gene are SGHRS and YFSETQ. The V gene end was trimmed by 1 base and the J gene end by 4 bases; junction bases not matched to a gene: 5. CDR3 length: 15 residues. The CDR3 bases are TGCGCCAGCAGCTTGAAACAGGGGTCCGGAAACACCATATATTTT. Translating gives CASSLKQGSGNTIYF.

At least ten counts were recorded for this clone. The chain carries TRBV19 and TRBJ1-6; 8 bases agree with TRBD1. In germline, CDR1 is LNHDA, CDR2 SQIVND (reference sequence). Losses at the gene ends were 3 bases for V and 0 bases for J; bases not matched to a gene: 7. CDR3 size: 18 residues. The CDR3 DNA sequence: TGTGCCAGTAGTATCTACGGGACAGGAGACTCCTATAATTCACCCCTCCACTTT. Protein: CASSIYGTGDSYNSPLHF.

The chain has TRBV9 and TRBJ2-2; 7 bases fit TRBD1. The J segment lost 5 bases and the V segment lost 3 bases, leaving 4 bases of the junction unmatched. This CDR3 spans 14 amino acids. The germline gives CDR1 SGDLS, CDR2 YYNGEE. CDR3 amino acids: CASSDGTVTGELFF. The CDR3 DNA sequence: TGTGCCAGCAGCGACGGGACAGTAACCGGGGAGCTGTTTTTT.

The J gene is TRBJ2-7, the V gene TRBV29-1; the D is unclear. Trimming stripped 4 bases from V and 2 bases from J, with 9 bases between. This CDR3 contains 12 residues. The germline V gene has CDR1 SQVTM and CDR2 ANQGSEA. The CDR3 loop reads CSVGGLAYEQYF. The CDR3, as DNA: TGCAGCGTTGGAGGATTGGCCTACGAGCAGTACTTC.

The table lists this clone with a count of one. J is TRBJ2-4 and V is TRBV3-1 (or the pseudogene TRBV3-2), with 9 bases identical to TRBD2. The trim removed 0 bases at V and 10 bases at J, leaving 7 bases unmatched. The CDR3 has 15 residues. CDR1 is LGHDT, CDR2 YNNKEL, per germline (reference sequence). CDR3 region: CASSQDGGRAGIQYF. CDR3 nucleotides: TGTGCCAGCAGCCAAGATGGCGGGAGGGCGGGGATTCAGTACTTC.

V and J are TRBV14 and TRBJ1-2; maybe TRBD1 (6 bases). There are 14 residues in the CDR3. Trimming pared 0 bases from V and 6 bases from J, leaving 11 bases between. Looked up from germline, CDR1 is SGHDN and CDR2 is FVKESK. CDR3 sequence (DNA): TGTGCCAGCAGCCAAGACAGGGGAATTGATGGCTACACCTTC. Protein: CASSQDRGIDGYTF.

The chain recombines TRBV14 with TRBJ1-4; 8 bases align to TRBD1. Per the germline V gene, CDR1 is SGHDN and CDR2 is FVKESK. The J segment lost 7 bases and the V segment lost 1 base, leaving 11 bases of the junction unmatched. This CDR3 comprises 17 residues. CDR3 in amino acids: CASSQAAGGHWGEKLFF. CDR3 DNA: TGTGCCAGCAGCCAAGCGGCAGGGGGCCATTGGGGTGAAAAACTGTTTTTT.

The gene calls are TRBV7-3 and TRBJ1-1; the match to TRBD1 covers 10 bases. The V gene's germline CDR1 is SGHTA and CDR2 FQGTGA. The V gene end was trimmed by 3 bases and the J gene end by 5 bases; junction bases not matched to a gene: 9. The CDR3 consists of 16 residues. The CDR3 is CASSLRTGGEKTEAFF. CDR3 DNA: TGTGCCAGCAGCTTGCGGACAGGGGGGGAGAAGACTGAAGCTTTCTTT.

This clone has only one observation. The V call is TRBV7-9, the J call TRBJ2-7; D is unclear. The CDR3 totals 11 residues. Per germline, CDR1 SEHNR and CDR2 FQNEAQ (reference sequence). With 5 bases removed from V and 5 bases from J, the gap between germline ends came to 7 bases. The DNA of the CDR3 is TGTGCCAGCAGCCCCTCGGACGAGCAGTACTTC. This translates into CASSPSDEQYF.

V gene TRBV7-9 combines with J gene TRBJ1-1; D remains unclear. Trimming removed 5 bases at V and 4 bases at J, with 8 bases between. This CDR3 is 12 amino acids long. CDR1 and CDR2 (germline): SEHNR, FQNEAQ (reference sequence). The CDR3 loop reads CASSRGLTEAFF. The CDR3 nucleotides read TGTGCCAGCAGCCGAGGGCTCACTGAAGCTTTCTTT.

The chain recombines TRBV29-1 with TRBJ2-3; perhaps TRBD2 as D (5 bases). Looked up from germline, CDR1 is SQVTM and CDR2 is ANQGSEA. The CDR3 is 14 amino acids. V lost 8 bases and J 2 bases, leaving 17 bases between the germline ends. CDR3 residues: CSTDGGLYTDTQYF. DNA for the CDR3: TGCAGCACCGACGGCGGACTCTACACAGATACGCAGTATTTT.

The chain combines TRBV4-3 with TRBJ2-7, with TRBD2 identical over 9 bases. V trimming: 0 bases; J trimming: 4 bases; junction bases outside the gene matches: 7. Germline CDR1 is LGHNA and CDR2 is YSLEER. The CDR3 totals 16 residues. The CDR3 nucleotides are TGCGCCAGCAGCCAAGATGTAGGGACTAGCAGTTACGAGCAGTACTTC. The encoded protein is CASSQDVGTSSYEQYF.

This chain connects TRBV19 to TRBJ1-1, with D possibly matching TRBD1 (5 bases). Between the trimmed V and J ends, which lost 4 bases and 5 bases, there was a span of 17 bases. CDR3 size: 15 residues. From germline, CDR1 is LNHDA and CDR2 SQIVND (reference sequence). The CDR3 sequence is CASSTTIPGGTEAFF. The CDR3 nucleotides are TGTGCCAGTAGTACAACCATCCCCGGGGGGACTGAAGCTTTCTTT.

V and J are TRBV7-3 and TRBJ2-1; 7 bases fit TRBD2. The CDR3 has 16 residues. The germline gives CDR1 SGHTA, CDR2 FQGTGA. J was trimmed by 2 bases and V by 2 bases; bases with no gene match: 6. In DNA form, the CDR3 reads TGTGCCAGCAGCTTAGAGTCTAGCGGAGCCTACAATGAGCAGTTCTTC. Protein: CASSLESSGAYNEQFF.

The chain joins TRBV2 to TRBJ1-5; 7 bases agree with TRBD1. CDR1 SNHLY and CDR2 FYNNEI come from the germline V gene. J lost 12 bases, V lost 4 bases, and 6 bases had no gene match. This CDR3 contains 12 residues. This CDR3 reads CASSGATGDQHF. The CDR3 DNA reads TGTGCCAGCAGTGGCGCCACAGGGGACCAGCATTTT.

The chain employs TRBV30 and TRBJ1-2; 9 bases are a match to TRBD1. CDR1 is GTSNPN, CDR2 SVGIG, per germline (reference sequence). The CDR3 has 14 residues. V dropped 3 bases and J dropped 3; count of bases not matched to a gene: 5. In DNA form, the CDR3 reads TGTGCCTGGAGCCAACAGGGGGCGGACTATGGCTACACCTTC. It is translated as CAWSQQGADYGYTF.

CDR3 residues: CASSIVNAGYTEAFF. The CDR3, as DNA: TGTGCCAGTAGTATAGTTAACGCGGGATACACTGAAGCTTTCTTT. The chain employs TRBV19 and TRBJ1-1; no reliable D call. The germline gives CDR1 LNHDA, CDR2 SQIVND (reference sequence). The CDR3 is 15 amino acids. Trimming pared 1 base from V and 3 bases from J, leaving 12 bases between.

The CDR3 sequence is CSVDDRGRAVPARQYF. The DNA for the CDR3 is TGCAGCGTTGATGACAGGGGGCGCGCGGTGCCCGCCCGGCAGTATTTT. This rearrangement joins TRBV29-1 to TRBJ2-3; 10 bases line up with TRBD1. The CDR3 runs 16 residues. The germline V gene encodes CDR1 SQVTM and CDR2 ANQGSEA. V shed 3 bases and J 11 bases; nucleotides not matched to a gene: 17.

V and J are TRBV20-1 and TRBJ2-7, with D hard to call. The CDR3 covers 10 residues. The germline V and J ends were trimmed by 3 bases and 7 bases, with 7 bases remaining between them. Per the germline V gene, CDR1 is DFQATT and CDR2 is SNEGSKA (reference sequence). The CDR3 spells CSASGEEQYF. The CDR3 nucleotides are TGCAGTGCTAGCGGAGAGGAGCAGTACTTC.

The CDR3 nucleotides are TGTGCCAGCAGCCCGCGGTCAACTAATGAAAAACTGTTTTTT. It specifies CASSPRSTNEKLFF. This chain uses TRBV6-2 or TRBV6-3 with TRBJ1-4; no definite D call. The CDR3 spans 14 residues. Germline V gene sequence: CDR1 MNHEY, CDR2 SVGEGT. V shed 6 bases and J shed 0 bases, with 8 bases lying between them.